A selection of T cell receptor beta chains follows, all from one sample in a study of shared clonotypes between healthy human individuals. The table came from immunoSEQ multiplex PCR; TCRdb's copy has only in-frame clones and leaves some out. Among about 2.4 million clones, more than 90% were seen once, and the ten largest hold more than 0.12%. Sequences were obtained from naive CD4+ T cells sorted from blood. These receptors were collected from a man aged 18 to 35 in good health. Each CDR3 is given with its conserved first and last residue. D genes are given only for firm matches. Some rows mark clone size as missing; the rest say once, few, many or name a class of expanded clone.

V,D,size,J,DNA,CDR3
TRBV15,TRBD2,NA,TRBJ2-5,TGTGCCACCAGCAGAAGGACTAGCGGGAGTTTAGAGACCCAGTACTTC,CATSRRTSGSLETQYF
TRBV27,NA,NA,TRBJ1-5,TGTGCCAGCAGTCCGTACAGGGAGGCCAATCAGCCCCAGCATTTT,CASSPYREANQPQHF
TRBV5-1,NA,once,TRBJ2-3,TGCGCCAGCAGCTACCCTGAGGATACGCAGTATTTT,CASSYPEDTQYF
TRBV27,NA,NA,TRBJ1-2,TGTGCCAGCAGTTACGGGGCGGGCTATGGCTACACCTTC,CASSYGAGYGYTF
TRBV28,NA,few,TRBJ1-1,TGTGCCAGCATCACCGGCGGAGGGGTCCCTGAAGCTTTCTTT,CASITGGGVPEAFF
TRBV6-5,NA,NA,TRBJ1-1,TGTGCCAGCAGTCAACAGGAGAACACTGAAGCTTTCTTT,CASSQQENTEAFF
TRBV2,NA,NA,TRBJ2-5,TGTGCCAGCGAAGGGAGGGAGACCCAGTACTTC,CASEGRETQYF
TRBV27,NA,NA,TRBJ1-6,TGTGCCAGCACTCTCCAGGGACTGGGAAATTCACCCCTCCACTTT,CASTLQGLGNSPLHF
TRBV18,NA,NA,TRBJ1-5,TGTGCCAGCTCACCGGGGGACCTTCAGCCCCAGCATTTT,CASSPGDLQPQHF
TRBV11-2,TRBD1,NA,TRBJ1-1,TGTGCCAGCAGCTTAAGGGATACAGGGACAGCGAACACTGAAGCTTTCTTT,CASSLRDTGTANTEAFF
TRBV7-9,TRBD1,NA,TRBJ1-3,TGTGCCAGCAGCGGAGATCAGGGGGCTGGCGGAAACACCATATATTTT,CASSGDQGAGGNTIYF
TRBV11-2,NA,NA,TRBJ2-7,TGTGCCAGCAGCATAGCGGTAGGGACCTACGAGCAGTACTTC,CASSIAVGTYEQYF
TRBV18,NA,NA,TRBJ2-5,TGTGCCAGCTCACCACCGGGTCTCAGCGGAGGGGAGACCCAGTACTTC,CASSPPGLSGGETQYF
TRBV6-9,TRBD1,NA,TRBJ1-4,TGTGCCAGCAGTTGTCCGGACAGGGAGACAACTAATGAAAAACTGTTTTTT,CASSCPDRETTNEKLFF
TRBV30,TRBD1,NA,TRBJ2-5,TGTGCCTGGAGTGTCCGGACAGGGAGAGGGAGAGAGACCCAGTACTTC,CAWSVRTGRGRETQYF